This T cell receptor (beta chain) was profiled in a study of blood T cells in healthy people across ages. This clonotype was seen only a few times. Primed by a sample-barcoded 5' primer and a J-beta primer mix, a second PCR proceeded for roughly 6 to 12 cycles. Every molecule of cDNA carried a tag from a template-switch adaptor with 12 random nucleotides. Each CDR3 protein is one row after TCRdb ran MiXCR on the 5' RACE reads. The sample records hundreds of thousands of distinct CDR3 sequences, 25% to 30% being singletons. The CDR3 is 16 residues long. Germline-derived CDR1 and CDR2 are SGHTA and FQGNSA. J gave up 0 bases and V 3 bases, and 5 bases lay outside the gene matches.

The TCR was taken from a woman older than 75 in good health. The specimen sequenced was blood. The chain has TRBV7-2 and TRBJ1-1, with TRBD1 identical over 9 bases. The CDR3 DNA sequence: TGTGCCAGCAGCTTCCGGGACAGGGCTTTGAACACTGAAGCTTTCTTT. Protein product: CASSFRDRALNTEAFF.